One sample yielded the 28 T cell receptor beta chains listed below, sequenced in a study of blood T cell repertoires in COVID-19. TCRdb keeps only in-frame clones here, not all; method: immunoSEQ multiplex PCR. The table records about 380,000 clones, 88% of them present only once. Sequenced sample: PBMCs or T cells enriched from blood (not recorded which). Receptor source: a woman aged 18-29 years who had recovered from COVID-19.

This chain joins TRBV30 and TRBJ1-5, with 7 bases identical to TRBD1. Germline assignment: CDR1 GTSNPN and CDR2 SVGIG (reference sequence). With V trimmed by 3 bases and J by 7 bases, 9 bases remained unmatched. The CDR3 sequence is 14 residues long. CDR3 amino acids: CAWSLGQMGQPQHF. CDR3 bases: TGTGCCTGGAGCCTGGGACAGATGGGGCAGCCCCAGCATTTT.

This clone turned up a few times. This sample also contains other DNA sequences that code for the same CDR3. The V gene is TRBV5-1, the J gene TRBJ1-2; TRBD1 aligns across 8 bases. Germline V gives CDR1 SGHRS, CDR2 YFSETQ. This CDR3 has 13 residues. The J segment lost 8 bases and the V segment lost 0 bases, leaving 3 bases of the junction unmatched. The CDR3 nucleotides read TGCGCCAGCAGCTTGGGACAGGGGAGCGGCTACACCTTC. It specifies CASSLGQGSGYTF.

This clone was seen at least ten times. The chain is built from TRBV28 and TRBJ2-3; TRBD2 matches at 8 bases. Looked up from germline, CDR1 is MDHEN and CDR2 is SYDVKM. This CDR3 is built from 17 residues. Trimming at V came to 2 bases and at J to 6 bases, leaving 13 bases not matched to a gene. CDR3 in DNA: TGTGCCAGCAGTTTAAGGGGCGGGGGGATCCCCACGGATACGCAGTATTTT. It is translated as CASSLRGGGIPTDTQYF.

The chain's CDR3 is CASSLLGTRNTGELFF. CDR3 sequence (DNA): TGTGCCAGCAGTTTATTGGGCACCCGGAACACCGGGGAGCTGTTTTTT. The V call is TRBV27, the J call TRBJ2-2; D gene unclear. The V gene lost 1 base and the J gene lost 1 base, with 10 bases spanning the gap. The CDR3 contains 16 residues. Per germline, CDR1 MNHEY and CDR2 SMNVEV (reference sequence).

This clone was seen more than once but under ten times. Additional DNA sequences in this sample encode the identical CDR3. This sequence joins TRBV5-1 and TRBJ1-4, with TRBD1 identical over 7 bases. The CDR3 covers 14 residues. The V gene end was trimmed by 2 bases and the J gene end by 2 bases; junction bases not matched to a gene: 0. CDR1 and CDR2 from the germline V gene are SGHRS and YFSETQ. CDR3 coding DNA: TGCGCCAGCAGCTTACAGGGGACTAATGAAAAACTGTTTTTT. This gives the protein CASSLQGTNEKLFF. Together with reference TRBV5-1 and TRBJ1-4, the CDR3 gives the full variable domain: KAGVTQTPRYLIKTRGQQVTLSCSPISGHRSVSWYQQTPGQGLQFLFEYFSETQRNKGNFPGRFSGRQFSNSRSEMNVSTLELGDSALYLCASSLQGTNEKLFFGSGTQLSVL.

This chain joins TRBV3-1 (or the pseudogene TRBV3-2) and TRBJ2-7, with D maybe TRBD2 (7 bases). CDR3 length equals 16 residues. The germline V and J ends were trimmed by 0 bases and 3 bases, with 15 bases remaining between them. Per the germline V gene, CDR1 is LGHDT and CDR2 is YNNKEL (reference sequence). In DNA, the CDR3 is TGTGCCAGCAGCCAAGAGTTGGGGGGGGCAGGCTACGAGCAGTACTTC. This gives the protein CASSQELGGAGYEQYF.

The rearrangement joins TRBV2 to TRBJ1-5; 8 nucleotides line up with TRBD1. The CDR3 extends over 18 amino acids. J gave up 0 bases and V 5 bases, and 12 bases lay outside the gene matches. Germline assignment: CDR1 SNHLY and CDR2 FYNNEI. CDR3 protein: CASSYRGEIIYSNQPQHF. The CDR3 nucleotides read TGTGCCAGCAGTTACAGGGGGGAGATAATTTATAGCAATCAGCCCCAGCATTTT.

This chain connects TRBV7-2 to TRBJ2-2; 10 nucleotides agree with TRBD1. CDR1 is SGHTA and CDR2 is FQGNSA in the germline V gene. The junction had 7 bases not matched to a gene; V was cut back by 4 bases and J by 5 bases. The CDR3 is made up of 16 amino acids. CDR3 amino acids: CASSSGTGAGTGELFF. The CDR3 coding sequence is TGTGCCAGCAGCTCCGGGACAGGGGCTGGGACCGGGGAGCTGTTTTTT.

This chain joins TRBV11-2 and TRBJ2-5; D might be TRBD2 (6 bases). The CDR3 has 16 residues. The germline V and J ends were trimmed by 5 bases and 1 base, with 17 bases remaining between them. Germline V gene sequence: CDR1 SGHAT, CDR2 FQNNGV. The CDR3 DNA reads TGTGCCAGCAGCCCGAAGTGGCAGGGAGGCCAAGAGACCCAGTACTTC. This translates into CASSPKWQGGQETQYF. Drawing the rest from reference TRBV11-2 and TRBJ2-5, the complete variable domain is EAGVAQSPRYKIIEKRQSVAFWCNPISGHATLYWYQQILGQGPKLLIQFQNNGVVDDSQLPKDRFSAERLKGVDSTLKIQPAKLEDSAVYLCASSPKWQGGQETQYFGPGTRLLVL.

CDR3 DNA: TGTGCCAGTAGTTCCTCGACACTCTACAATGAGCAGTTCTTC. Translating gives CASSSSTLYNEQFF. The rearrangement links TRBV19 to TRBJ2-1; no clear D. The CDR3 length is 14 residues. Trimming removed 5 bases from V and 3 bases from J, with 11 bases in between. Germline CDR1 and CDR2: LNHDA and SQIVND (reference sequence).

The CDR3 loop is CASSLASGRSSYEQYF. The CDR3 DNA reads as TGCGCCAGCAGCTTGGCTTCAGGGCGTAGCTCCTACGAGCAGTACTTC. The chain recombines TRBV5-1 with TRBJ2-7; D possibly corresponds to TRBD1 (5 bases). The V gene's germline CDR1 is SGHRS and CDR2 YFSETQ. The CDR3 has 16 residues. Trimming took 0 bases from V and 0 from J, leaving 13 bases between them.

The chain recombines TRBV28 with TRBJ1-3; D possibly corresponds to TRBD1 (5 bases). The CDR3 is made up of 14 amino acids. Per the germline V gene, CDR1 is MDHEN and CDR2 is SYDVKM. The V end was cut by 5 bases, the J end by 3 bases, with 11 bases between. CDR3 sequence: CASSAGGSGNTIYF. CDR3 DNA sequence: TGTGCCAGCAGTGCCGGGGGTAGTGGAAACACCATATATTTT.

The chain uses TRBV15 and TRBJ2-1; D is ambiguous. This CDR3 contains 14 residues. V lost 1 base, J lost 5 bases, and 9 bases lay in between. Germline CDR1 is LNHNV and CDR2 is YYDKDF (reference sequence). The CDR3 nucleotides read TGTGCCACCAGCAGAGGGAGTCGCGACAATGAGCAGTTCTTC. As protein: CATSRGSRDNEQFF.

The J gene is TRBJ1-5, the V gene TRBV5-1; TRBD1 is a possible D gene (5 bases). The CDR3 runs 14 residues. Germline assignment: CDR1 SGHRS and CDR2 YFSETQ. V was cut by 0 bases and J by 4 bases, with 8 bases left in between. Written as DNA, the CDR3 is TGCGCCAGCAGCTTGGCCGGGGGAAATCAGCCCCAGCATTTT. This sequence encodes CASSLAGGNQPQHF.

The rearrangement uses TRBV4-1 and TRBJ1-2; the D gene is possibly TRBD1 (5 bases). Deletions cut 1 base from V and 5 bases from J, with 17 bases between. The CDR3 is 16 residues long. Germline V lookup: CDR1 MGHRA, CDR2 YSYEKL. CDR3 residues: CASSQGRTGLGYGYTF. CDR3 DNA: TGCGCCAGCAGCCAAGGTCGTACAGGTTTGGGATATGGCTACACCTTC.

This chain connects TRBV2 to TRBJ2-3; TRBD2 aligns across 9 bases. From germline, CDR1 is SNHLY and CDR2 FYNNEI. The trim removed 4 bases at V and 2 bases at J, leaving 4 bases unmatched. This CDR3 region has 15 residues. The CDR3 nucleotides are TGTGCCAGCAGTGTTGGCGGGGGGGCCACAGATACGCAGTATTTT. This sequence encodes CASSVGGGATDTQYF.

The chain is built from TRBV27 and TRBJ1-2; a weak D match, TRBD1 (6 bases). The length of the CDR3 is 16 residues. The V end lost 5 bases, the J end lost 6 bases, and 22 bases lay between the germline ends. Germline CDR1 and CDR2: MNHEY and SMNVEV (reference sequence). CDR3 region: CASSKGGGHPGNGYTF. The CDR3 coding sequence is TGTGCCAGCAGTAAGGGGGGAGGGCACCCCGGGAATGGCTACACCTTC.

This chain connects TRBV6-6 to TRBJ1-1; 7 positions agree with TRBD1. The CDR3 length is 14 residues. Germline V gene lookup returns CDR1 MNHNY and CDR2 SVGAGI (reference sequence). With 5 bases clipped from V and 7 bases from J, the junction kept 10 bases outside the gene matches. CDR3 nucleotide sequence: TGTGCCAGCAGTCAAACGACAGGGCCTTATGAAGCTTTCTTT. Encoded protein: CASSQTTGPYEAFF.

The CDR3 nucleotides are TGTGCCAGCAGCCCAATCGGGACAGACAATCAGCCCCAGCATTTT. Amino acids: CASSPIGTDNQPQHF. V gene TRBV27 combines with J gene TRBJ1-5; the match to TRBD1 covers 7 bases. V shed 6 bases and J 3 bases; nucleotides not matched to a gene: 8. Germline V gene data show CDR1 as MNHEY and CDR2 as SMNVEV (reference sequence). The CDR3 consists of 15 residues.

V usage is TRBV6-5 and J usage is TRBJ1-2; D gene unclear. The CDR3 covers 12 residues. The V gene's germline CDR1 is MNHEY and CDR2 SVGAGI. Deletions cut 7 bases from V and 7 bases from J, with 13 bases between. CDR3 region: CASISRTIGYTF. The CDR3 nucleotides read TGTGCCAGCATCTCCCGCACTATTGGCTACACCTTC.

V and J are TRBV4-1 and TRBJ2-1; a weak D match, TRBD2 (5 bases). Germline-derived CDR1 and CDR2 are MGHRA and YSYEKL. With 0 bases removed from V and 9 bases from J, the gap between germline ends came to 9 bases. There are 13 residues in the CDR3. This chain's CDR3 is CASSQDLGSEQFF. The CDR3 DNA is TGCGCCAGCAGCCAAGATCTTGGGAGTGAGCAGTTCTTC.

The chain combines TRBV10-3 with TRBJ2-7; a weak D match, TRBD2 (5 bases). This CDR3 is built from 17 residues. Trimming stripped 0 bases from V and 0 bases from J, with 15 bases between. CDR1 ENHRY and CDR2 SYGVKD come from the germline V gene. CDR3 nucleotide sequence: TGTGCCATCAGTGAGTCGACTCAGAGGGCCCTCTCCTACGAGCAGTACTTC. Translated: CAISESTQRALSYEQYF.

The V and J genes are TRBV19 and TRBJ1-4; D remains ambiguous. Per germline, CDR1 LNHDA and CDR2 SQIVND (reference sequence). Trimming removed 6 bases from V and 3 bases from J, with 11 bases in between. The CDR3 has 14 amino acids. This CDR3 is CASSRGPPNEKLFF. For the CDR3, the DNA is TGTGCCAGTAGCCGCGGGCCGCCTAATGAAAAACTGTTTTTT. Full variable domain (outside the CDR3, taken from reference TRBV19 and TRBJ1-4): DGGITQSPKYLFRKEGQNVTLSCEQNLNHDAMYWYRQDPGQGLRLIYYSQIVNDFQKGDIAEGYSVSREKKESFPLTVTSAQKNPTAFYLCASSRGPPNEKLFFGSGTQLSVL.

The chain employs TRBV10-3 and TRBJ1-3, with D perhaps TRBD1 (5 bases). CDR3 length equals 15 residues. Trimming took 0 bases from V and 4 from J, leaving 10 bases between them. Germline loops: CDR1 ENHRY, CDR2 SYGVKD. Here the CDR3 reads CAISESKGVGNTIYF. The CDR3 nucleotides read TGTGCCATCAGTGAGTCGAAAGGGGTAGGAAACACCATATATTTT.

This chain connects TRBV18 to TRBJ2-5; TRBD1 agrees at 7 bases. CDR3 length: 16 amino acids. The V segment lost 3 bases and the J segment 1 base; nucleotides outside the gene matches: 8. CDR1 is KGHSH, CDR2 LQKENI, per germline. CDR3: CASSPPGQISQETQYF. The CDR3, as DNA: TGTGCCAGCTCACCTCCGGGACAGATAAGCCAAGAGACCCAGTACTTC.

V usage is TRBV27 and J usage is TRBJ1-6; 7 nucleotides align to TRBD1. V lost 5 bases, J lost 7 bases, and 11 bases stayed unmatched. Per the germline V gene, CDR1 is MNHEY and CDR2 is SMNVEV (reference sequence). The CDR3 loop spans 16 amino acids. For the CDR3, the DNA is TGTGCCAGCAGTCCCCCAACTGGGACAGCAAATTCACCCCTCCACTTT. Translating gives CASSPPTGTANSPLHF.

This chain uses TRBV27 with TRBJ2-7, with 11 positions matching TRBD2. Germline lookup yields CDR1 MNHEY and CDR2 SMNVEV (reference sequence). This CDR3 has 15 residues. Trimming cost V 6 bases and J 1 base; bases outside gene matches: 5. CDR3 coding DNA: TGTGCCAGCAGGCCAACTAGCGGGGGTTCCTACGAGCAGTACTTC. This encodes CASRPTSGGSYEQYF.

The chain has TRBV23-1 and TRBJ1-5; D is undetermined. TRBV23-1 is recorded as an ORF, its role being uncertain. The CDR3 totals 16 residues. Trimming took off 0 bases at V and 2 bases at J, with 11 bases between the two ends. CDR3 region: CASSQSQTHGNQPQHF. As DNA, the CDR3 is TGCGCCAGCAGTCAATCGCAGACTCATGGCAATCAGCCCCAGCATTTT.